Listed here are 9 T cell receptor beta chains from one sample, sequenced in a study of cytomegalovirus exposure and HLA in healthy donors. PCR was performed using 60 Vbeta and 13 Jbeta primers. Assay: immunoSEQ multiplex PCR; the TCRdb copy retains only in-frame clones and omits some. The sample includes tens of thousands of clones, approximately 63% of them seen just once. Sequencing was performed on PBMCs. The receptors derive from a woman aged 25 to 39 in good health and CMV-seronegative.

CDR3 DNA: TGTGCCAGCAGTTATAGCGGACCCTACGAGCAGTACTTC. Translated: CASSYSGPYEQYF. The chain employs TRBV6-6 and TRBJ2-7; D might be TRBD2 (6 bases). Germline CDR1 reads MNHNY; CDR2 reads SVGAGI (reference sequence). Trimming removed 3 bases from V and 2 bases from J, with 8 bases in between. The CDR3 consists of 13 residues.

V and J are TRBV11-2 and TRBJ2-1; possible D gene TRBD2, 5 bases. V dropped 5 bases and J dropped 6 bases, with 17 bases sitting between them. Germline lookup yields CDR1 SGHAT and CDR2 FQNNGV. The CDR3 consists of 15 residues. CDR3 sequence reads: CASSRRVGEVNEQFF. The CDR3 region has the DNA TGTGCCAGCAGCCGTAGGGTGGGAGAGGTCAATGAGCAGTTCTTC.

V is TRBV5-1 and J is TRBJ2-1; 12 bases are a match to TRBD2. CDR1 is SGHRS and CDR2 is YFSETQ in the germline V gene. The CDR3 loop spans 16 amino acids. J gave up 3 bases and V 3 bases, and 4 bases lay outside the gene matches. CDR3 region: CASSSTSGSLYNEQFF. For the CDR3, the DNA is TGCGCCAGCAGCTCGACTAGCGGGAGTCTCTACAATGAGCAGTTCTTC.

This clone was detected a few times. The gene calls are TRBV7-2 and TRBJ2-2; 9 bases fit TRBD2. The CDR3 has 17 amino acids. Germline loops: CDR1 SGHTA, CDR2 FQGNSA. V lost 5 bases and J lost 2; bases outside the gene matches: 9. The CDR3 DNA sequence: TGTGCCAGCAGCCCAGGGGTCCTAGCGGGAAACACCGGGGAGCTGTTTTTT. This codes for CASSPGVLAGNTGELFF.

This sequence joins TRBV2 and TRBJ1-1; weak D call: TRBD1 (5 bases). CDR1 is SNHLY, CDR2 FYNNEI, per germline. Trimming cost V 4 bases and J 6 bases, with 15 bases left between them. The CDR3 is 14 amino acids. This CDR3 is CASSAGGGLPEAFF. For the CDR3, the DNA is TGTGCCAGCAGTGCTGGGGGAGGCTTACCTGAAGCTTTCTTT.

This clone was observed a few times. The V gene is TRBV5-1, the J gene TRBJ1-3; D might be TRBD1 (6 bases). This CDR3 comprises 14 residues. From germline, CDR1 is SGHRS and CDR2 YFSETQ. V was clipped by 0 bases and J by 2 bases, with 6 bases between them. The CDR3 nucleotides are TGCGCCAGCAGCTTGGACAGGGCTGGAAACACCATATATTTT. It is translated as CASSLDRAGNTIYF. Looking up the rest from reference TRBV5-1 and TRBJ1-3 gives the full variable domain: KAGVTQTPRYLIKTRGQQVTLSCSPISGHRSVSWYQQTPGQGLQFLFEYFSETQRNKGNFPGRFSGRQFSNSRSEMNVSTLELGDSALYLCASSLDRAGNTIYFGEGSWLTVV.

V gene TRBV7-9 combines with J gene TRBJ2-3, with TRBD2 as a possible D gene (5 bases). CDR1 is SEHNR, CDR2 FQNEAQ, per germline (reference sequence). The CDR3 is 16 amino acids. V lost 5 bases and J lost 0, with 15 bases in between. CDR3 loop: CASSPAAAPSTDTQYF. The DNA for the CDR3 is TGTGCCAGCAGCCCCGCAGCGGCACCTAGCACAGATACGCAGTATTTT.

The J gene is TRBJ2-7, the V gene TRBV19; 13 bases agree with TRBD2. With V trimmed by 3 bases and J by 3 bases, 5 bases remained unmatched. The CDR3 runs 16 residues. Germline V gives CDR1 LNHDA, CDR2 SQIVND (reference sequence). CDR3 DNA sequence: TGTGCCAGTAGTATGACTAGCGGGAGGTTAGGCTACGAGCAGTACTTC. Its protein is CASSMTSGRLGYEQYF.

The V call is TRBV5-4, the J call TRBJ1-2, with a possible D match to TRBD1 (5 bases). V was pared by 4 bases and J by 5 bases, with 12 bases between. The CDR3 consists of 13 residues. Germline CDR1 reads SGHNT; CDR2 reads YYREEE (reference sequence). The CDR3 nucleotides read TGTGCCAGCAGCCCGGTGGGGGGGTATGGCTACACCTTC. Translating it yields CASSPVGGYGYTF.